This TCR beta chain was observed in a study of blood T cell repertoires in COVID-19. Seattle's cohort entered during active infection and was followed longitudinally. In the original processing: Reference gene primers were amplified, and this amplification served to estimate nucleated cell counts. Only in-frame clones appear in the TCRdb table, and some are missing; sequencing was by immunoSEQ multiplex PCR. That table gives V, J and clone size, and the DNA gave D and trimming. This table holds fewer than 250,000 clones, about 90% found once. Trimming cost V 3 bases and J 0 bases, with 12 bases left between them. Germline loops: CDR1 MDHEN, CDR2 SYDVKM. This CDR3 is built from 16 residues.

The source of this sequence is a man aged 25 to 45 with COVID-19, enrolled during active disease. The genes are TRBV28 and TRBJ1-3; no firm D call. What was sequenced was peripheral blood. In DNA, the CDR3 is TGTGCCAGCAGTTTTCCGCAACGGAGCTCTGGAAACACCATATATTTT. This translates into CASSFPQRSSGNTIYF.